This T cell receptor beta chain was documented in a study of human T cells and chemical hapten exposure. About the research overall: DPC at 0.01% went onto the upper back in patch tests, read at 6 days. Slight differences in pooled library volume were the main source of varying TCR yields across samples. Study findings and constraints: No alteration of TCRs above 1 in 1000 frequency was seen with DPC sensitization. The formation of large CDR3 similarity clusters by expanded TCRs significantly exceeded that of controls.

The CDR3 sequence is 13 residues long. CDR1 is KGHSH and CDR2 is LQKENI in the germline V gene. J lost 2 bases, V lost 3 bases, and 0 bases had no gene match. Specified time point: patch test 1, 2 weeks after DPC sensitization. Treatment described: therapeutic diphenylcyclopropenone sensitization with weekly scalp DPC. This clonotype appeared many times. Its antigen remains unidentified. One entry per CDR3 protein results from TCRdb running MiXCR on the RACE reads. The sample shows 50,000 or so distinct CDR3 sequences, about a tenth of them seen only once. The chain joins TRBV18 to TRBJ2-5; TRBD1 agrees at 7 bases. The sequence derives from a woman between 45 and 65 years old with alopecia areata. Some clones in this sample may be carry-over from other donors' samples. This material consisted of whole blood, taken in connection with sensitization to the hapten diphenylcyclopropenone (DPC). The CDR3 nucleotides read TGTGCCAGCTCACCGGGACAGCAAGAGACCCAGTACTTC. Encoded protein: CASSPGQQETQYF.